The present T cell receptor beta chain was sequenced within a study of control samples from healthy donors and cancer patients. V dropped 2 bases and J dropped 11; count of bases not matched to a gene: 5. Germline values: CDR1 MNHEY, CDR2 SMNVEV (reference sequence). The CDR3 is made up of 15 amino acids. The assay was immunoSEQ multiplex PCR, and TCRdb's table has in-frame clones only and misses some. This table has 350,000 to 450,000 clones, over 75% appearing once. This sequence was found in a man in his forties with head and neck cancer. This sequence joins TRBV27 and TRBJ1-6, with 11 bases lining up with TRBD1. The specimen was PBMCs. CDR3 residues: CASSLGTGGKTPLHF. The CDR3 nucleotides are TGTGCCAGCAGTTTAGGGACAGGGGGTAAGACACCCCTCCACTTT.